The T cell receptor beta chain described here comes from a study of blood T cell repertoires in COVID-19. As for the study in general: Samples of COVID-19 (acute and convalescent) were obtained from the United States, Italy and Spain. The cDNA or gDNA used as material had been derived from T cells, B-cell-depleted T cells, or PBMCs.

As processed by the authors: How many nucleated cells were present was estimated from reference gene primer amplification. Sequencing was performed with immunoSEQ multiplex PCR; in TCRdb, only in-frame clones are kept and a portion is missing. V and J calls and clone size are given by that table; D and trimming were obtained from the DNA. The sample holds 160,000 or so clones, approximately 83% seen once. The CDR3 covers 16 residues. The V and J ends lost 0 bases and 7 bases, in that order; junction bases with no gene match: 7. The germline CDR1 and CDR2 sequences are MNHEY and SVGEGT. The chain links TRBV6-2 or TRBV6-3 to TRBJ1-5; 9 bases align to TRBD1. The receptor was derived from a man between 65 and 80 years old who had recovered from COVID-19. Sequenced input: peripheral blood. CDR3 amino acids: CASSYSRTGVRQPQHF. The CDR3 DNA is TGTGCCAGCAGTTACTCCCGGACAGGGGTAAGACAGCCCCAGCATTTT.